Each of the 17 T cell receptor beta chains below was sequenced from the same sample in a study of Graves' ophthalmopathy and Graves' hyperthyroidism. Transcripts of RNA were the source for amplifying TCR beta CDR3 regions. First-round RT-PCR used HTBI primers; second-round multiplex PCR followed. MiXCR, applied by TCRdb to the multiplex PCR reads, yields one record per CDR3 protein. The top ten clones hold 5.8% of a sample with over 150,000 distinct CDR3 sequences, over 35% of them seen once. The sequencing sample was made of peripheral blood. These receptors were taken from a woman in her thirties or forties with Graves' ophthalmopathy.

The chain uses TRBV5-1 and TRBJ1-1; D gene uncertain. Between the trimmed V and J ends, which lost 4 bases and 0 bases, there was a span of 13 bases. From germline, CDR1 is SGHRS and CDR2 YFSETQ. The CDR3 consists of 15 residues. This chain's CDR3 is CASSLSNGMNTEAFF. The CDR3 DNA is TGCGCCAGCAGCCTATCTAATGGAATGAACACTGAAGCTTTCTTT.

This clonotype showed up many times. This sequence joins TRBV6-5 and TRBJ1-1; D not certain. Germline lookup yields CDR1 MNHEY and CDR2 SVGAGI. V was shortened by 7 bases and J by 8 bases, with 14 bases between the two germline ends. CDR3 length: 12 residues. The CDR3 loop reads CASIKSYQEAFF. The CDR3 bases are TGTGCCAGCATAAAGTCGTACCAGGAAGCTTTCTTT.

This clonotype has at least ten counts. The chain joins TRBV20-1 to TRBJ1-3; tentative D call: TRBD1 (5 bases). The length of the CDR3 is 15 residues. V lost 5 bases to trimming and J lost 0 bases, with 14 bases between them. Germline V CDR1 and CDR2: DFQATT, SNEGSKA (reference sequence). The CDR3 DNA reads TGCAGTGCTGAAGCAGGGTTTCACTCTGGAAACACCATATATTTT. Translated: CSAEAGFHSGNTIYF.

The chain links TRBV7-2 to TRBJ2-7; possible D gene TRBD2, 7 bases. Germline V gene data show CDR1 as SGHTA and CDR2 as FQGNSA. With 0 bases removed from V and 5 bases from J, the gap between germline ends came to 11 bases. The CDR3 has 14 residues. This CDR3 is CASSLAPGGNEQYF. In DNA, the CDR3 is TGTGCCAGCAGCTTAGCCCCGGGGGGCAACGAGCAGTACTTC.

V gene TRBV28 combines with J gene TRBJ2-5, with unresolved D. Germline CDR1 and CDR2: MDHEN and SYDVKM. Trimming took 5 bases from V and 3 from J, leaving 7 bases between them. The CDR3 has 12 amino acids. This CDR3 reads CASSSPEETQYF. The CDR3 DNA reads TGTGCCAGCAGTAGCCCCGAAGAGACCCAGTACTTC. Based on the CDR3 plus reference TRBV28 and TRBJ2-5, the full variable domain is DVKVTQSSRYLVKRTGEKVFLECVQDMDHENMFWYRQDPGLGLRLIYFSYDVKMKEKGDIPEGYSVSREKKERFSLILESASTNQTSMYLCASSSPEETQYFGPGTRLLVL.

The sample holds many counts of this clonotype. The V gene is TRBV12-3 or TRBV12-4, the J gene TRBJ1-2, with D hard to call. V was clipped by 6 bases and J by 4 bases, with 12 bases between them. This CDR3 has 13 residues. DNA of the CDR3: TGTGCCAGCAGCCCCGAGGTTTCCTATGGCTACACCTTC. This gives the protein CASSPEVSYGYTF.

The J gene is TRBJ2-5, the V gene TRBV7-2; the match to TRBD2 covers 8 bases. Germline CDR1 and CDR2: SGHTA and FQGNSA. V lost 4 bases, J lost 0 bases, and 4 bases stayed unmatched. This CDR3 spans 15 amino acids. CDR3 amino acids: CASSSLAAYQETQYF. CDR3 DNA sequence: TGTGCCAGCAGCTCACTAGCGGCCTACCAAGAGACCCAGTACTTC.

The J gene is TRBJ2-7, the V gene TRBV2, with 7 bases lining up with TRBD2. J gave up 6 bases and V 5 bases, and 10 bases lay outside the gene matches. Germline CDR1 SNHLY, CDR2 FYNNEI. The CDR3 sequence is 14 residues long. The CDR3 region is CASSLGGSVGEQYF. CDR3 bases: TGTGCCAGCAGTTTGGGCGGGAGCGTTGGCGAGCAGTACTTC.

The sample holds many counts of this clonotype. This chain links TRBV14 with TRBJ1-6; 9 nucleotides agree with TRBD1. The CDR3 loop spans 16 amino acids. V lost 3 bases, J lost 9 bases, and 9 bases stayed unmatched. Per germline, CDR1 SGHDN and CDR2 FVKESK. CDR3 residues: CASSHGANRGLSPLHF. DNA of the CDR3: TGTGCCAGCAGCCATGGGGCCAACAGGGGGCTTTCACCCCTCCACTTT.

This clonotype was picked up many times. The rearrangement uses TRBV20-1 and TRBJ1-2; TRBD1 is a possible D gene (6 bases). The CDR3 has 13 amino acids. V lost 6 bases to trimming and J lost 6 bases, with 17 bases between them. The germline gives CDR1 DFQATT, CDR2 SNEGSKA (reference sequence). The CDR3 is CSAPGGGYHGYTF. As DNA, the CDR3 is TGCAGTGCCCCCGGGGGGGGCTACCATGGCTACACCTTC.

This clonotype was detected a few times. The chain uses TRBV12-3 or TRBV12-4 and TRBJ2-7, with D unresolved. This CDR3 is built from 14 residues. Deletions cut 5 bases from V and 7 bases from J, with 18 bases between. The CDR3 loop reads CASSDTGDNEEQYF. As DNA, the CDR3 is TGTGCCAGCAGTGACACTGGAGATAACGAGGAGCAGTACTTC.

The chain couples TRBV6-1 to TRBJ1-2; 10 bases match TRBD1. Germline lookup yields CDR1 MNHNS and CDR2 SASEGT. CDR3 length: 13 residues. V lost 7 bases to trimming and J lost 6 bases; unmatched junction nucleotides: 5. DNA of the CDR3: TGTGCCAGCATACCGACAGGGGGCAATGGCTACACCTTC. It is translated as CASIPTGGNGYTF.

This clonotype was picked up many times. The chain carries TRBV6-2 or TRBV6-3 and TRBJ1-1; 7 bases agree with TRBD1. The germline V gene has CDR1 MNHEY and CDR2 SVGEGT. V lost 5 bases to trimming and J lost 4 bases; unmatched junction nucleotides: 13. This CDR3 is built from 16 residues. This CDR3 is CASSNAPRQGITEAFF. The CDR3, as DNA: TGTGCCAGCAGTAACGCTCCCCGACAGGGAATCACTGAAGCTTTCTTT.

V and J are TRBV5-1 and TRBJ1-1; D gene unclear. Germline values: CDR1 SGHRS, CDR2 YFSETQ. There are 12 residues in the CDR3. The V gene lost 1 base and the J gene lost 6 bases, with 7 bases spanning the gap. The CDR3 sequence: CASSLRPPEAFF. The CDR3 DNA sequence: TGCGCCAGCAGCTTGAGGCCGCCTGAAGCTTTCTTT.

This clonotype came up many times. The chain links TRBV6-2 or TRBV6-3 to TRBJ2-2; 9 nucleotides line up with TRBD1. Per the germline V gene, CDR1 is MNHEY and CDR2 is SVGEGT. V was clipped by 5 bases and J by 5 bases; unmatched bases: 6. CDR3 size: 15 residues. In DNA, the CDR3 is TGTGCCAGCAGTCCACAGGGGGCGAGTACCGGGGAGCTGTTTTTT. The encoded protein is CASSPQGASTGELFF.

There are many counts of this clonotype. The chain combines TRBV28 with TRBJ2-2; D is perhaps TRBD1 or TRBD2 (6 bases each). This CDR3 has 13 residues. The germline V and J ends were trimmed by 4 bases and 7 bases, with 10 bases remaining between them. CDR1 and CDR2 from the germline V gene are MDHEN and SYDVKM. CDR3 residues: CASSSGGGGELFF. The CDR3 coding sequence is TGTGCCAGCAGTTCCGGGGGCGGCGGGGAGCTGTTTTTT. Full variable domain (missing parts from reference TRBV28 and TRBJ2-2): DVKVTQSSRYLVKRTGEKVFLECVQDMDHENMFWYRQDPGLGLRLIYFSYDVKMKEKGDIPEGYSVSREKKERFSLILESASTNQTSMYLCASSSGGGGELFFGEGSRLTVL.

The genes are TRBV29-1 and TRBJ2-7, with 7 bases matching TRBD1. Germline CDR1 is SQVTM and CDR2 is ANQGSEA. V lost 3 bases and J lost 1; bases outside the gene matches: 3. The CDR3 loop spans 13 amino acids. In DNA, the CDR3 is TGCAGCGTTGAGAACAGGGGATCCTACGAGCAGTACTTC. Protein: CSVENRGSYEQYF.